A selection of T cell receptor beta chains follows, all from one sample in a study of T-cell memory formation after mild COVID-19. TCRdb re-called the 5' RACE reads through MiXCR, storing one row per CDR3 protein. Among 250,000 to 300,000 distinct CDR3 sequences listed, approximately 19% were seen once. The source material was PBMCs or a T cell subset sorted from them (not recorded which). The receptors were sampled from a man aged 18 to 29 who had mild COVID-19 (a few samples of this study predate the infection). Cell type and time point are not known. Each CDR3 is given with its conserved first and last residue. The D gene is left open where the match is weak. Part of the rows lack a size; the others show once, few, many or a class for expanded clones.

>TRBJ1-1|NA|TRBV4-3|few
TGCGCCAGCAGCCTCGCGTGGCGAGCGAGTTTTGAAGCTTTCTTT
CASSLAWRASFEAFF
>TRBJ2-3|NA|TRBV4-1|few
TGCGCCAGCAGCCCCCACGGCTGGGGTGGGCCAGGAGATACGCAGTATTTT
CASSPHGWGGPGDTQYF
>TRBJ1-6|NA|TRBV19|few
TGTGCCAGTAGTACGTGGACTCGGAGATCACCCCTCCACTTT
CASSTWTRRSPLHF
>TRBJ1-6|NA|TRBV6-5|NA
TGTGCCAGCAGTTACAGGGTGATTTCACCCCTCCACTTT
CASSYRVISPLHF
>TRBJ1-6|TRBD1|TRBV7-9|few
TGTGCCAGCAGCTTAGGCCGGGACAGTAATTCACCCCTCCACTTT
CASSLGRDSNSPLHF
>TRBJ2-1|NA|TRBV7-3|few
TGTGCCAGCAGCGCAACCGGGGGATACAATGAGCAGTTCTTC
CASSATGGYNEQFF
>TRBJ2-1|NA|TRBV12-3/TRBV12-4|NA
TGTGCCAGCAACATAGTAGGACGGGGAAATGAGCAGTTCTTC
CASNIVGRGNEQFF
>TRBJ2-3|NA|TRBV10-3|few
TGTGCCATCAGTGGGCGCGGGACTCACCTTACAGATACGCAGTATTTT
CAISGRGTHLTDTQYF
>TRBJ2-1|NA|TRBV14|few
TGTGCCAGCACCCGGGGGATTTCGTACAATGAGCAGTTCTTC
CASTRGISYNEQFF
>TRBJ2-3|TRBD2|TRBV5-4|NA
TGTGCCAGCAGCTCTACGACTAGCGGGGGTAGTGATACGCAGTATTTT
CASSSTTSGGSDTQYF
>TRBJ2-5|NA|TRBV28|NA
TGTGCCAGCAGAGACCCGGCCTTGGAGACCCAGTACTTC
CASRDPALETQYF
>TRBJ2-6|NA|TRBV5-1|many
TGCGCCAGCAGCTCGGACAGACTGTCTGGGGCCAACGTCCTGACTTTC
CASSSDRLSGANVLTF
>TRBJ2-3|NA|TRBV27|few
TGTGCCAGTCTCCCCCACGGGGGTCTCACAGATACGCAGTATTTT
CASLPHGGLTDTQYF
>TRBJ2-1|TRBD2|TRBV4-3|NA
TGCGCCAGCAGCCAAGCGCCGGGACTAGCGGGGAAGGGGCAGTTCTTC
CASSQAPGLAGKGQFF
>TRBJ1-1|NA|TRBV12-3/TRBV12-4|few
TGTGCCAGCAGTAACACTGAAGCTTTCTTT
CASSNTEAFF
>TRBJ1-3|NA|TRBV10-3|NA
TGTGCCATCAGTGAGACCGACATTGACGCTGTATATTTT
CAISETDIDAVYF
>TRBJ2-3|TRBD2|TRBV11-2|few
TGTGCCAGCAGCCTGTTGGGCGGGGGGCCAGATACGCAGTATTTT
CASSLLGGGPDTQYF
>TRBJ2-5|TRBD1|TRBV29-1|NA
TGCAGCATACAGGGGGCTGAGACCCAGTACTTC
CSIQGAETQYF
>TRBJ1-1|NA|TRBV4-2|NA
TGTGCCAGCAACTCCCCGGCACTGAACACTGAAGCTTTCTTT
CASNSPALNTEAFF
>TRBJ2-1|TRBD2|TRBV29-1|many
TGCAGCGTTGGGGGACTAGCGGGGTTCGCCCTCCACAATGAGCAGTTCTTC
CSVGGLAGFALHNEQFF
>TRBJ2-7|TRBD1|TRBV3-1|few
TGTGCCAGCTTCGGGACAGGGGCCTACGAGCAGTACTTC
CASFGTGAYEQYF
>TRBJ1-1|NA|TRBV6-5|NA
TGTGCCAGCAGTTACTCCATATGGGGTAGTGATGAAGCTTTCTTT
CASSYSIWGSDEAFF
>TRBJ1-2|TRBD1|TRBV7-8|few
TGTGCCAGCAGCCGCGAGACAGGGGGGACCTATGGCTACACCTTC
CASSRETGGTYGYTF
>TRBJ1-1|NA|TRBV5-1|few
TGCGCCACCCGAGGGACGGATTTACACACTGAAGCTTTCTTT
CATRGTDLHTEAFF
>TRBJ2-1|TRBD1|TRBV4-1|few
TGCGCCAGCAGCCGAAAAACAGGGGGTAGCTCCTACAATGAGCAGTTCTTC
CASSRKTGGSSYNEQFF
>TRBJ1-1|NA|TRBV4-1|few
TGCGCCAGCAGCCAAGTTGGCGGGGGCTGGACTGAAGCTTTCTTT
CASSQVGGGWTEAFF
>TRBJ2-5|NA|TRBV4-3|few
TGCGCCAGCAGCCCCCGCGGCGGGGCCCTTGCCCAAGAGACCCAGTACTTC
CASSPRGGALAQETQYF
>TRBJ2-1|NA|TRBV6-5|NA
TGTGCCAGCAGTTACTCGTGGGGAAAACTAAGGAATGAGCAGTTCTTC
CASSYSWGKLRNEQFF
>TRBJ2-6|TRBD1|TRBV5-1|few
TGCGCCAGCAGCAGAAGAACGGACAGGTCTGGGGCCAACGTCCTGACTTTC
CASSRRTDRSGANVLTF
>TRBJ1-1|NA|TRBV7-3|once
TGTGCCAGCAGCTTAACCGGCCAGTCTGAAGCTTTCTTT
CASSLTGQSEAFF
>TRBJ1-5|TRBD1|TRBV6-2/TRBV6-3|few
TGTGCCAGCAGTTACGGTCGCAGGGGGAAGGGCCATCAGCCCCAGCATTTT
CASSYGRRGKGHQPQHF
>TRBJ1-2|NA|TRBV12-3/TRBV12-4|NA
TGTGCCAGCAGTCAGGGACGGGAGCTTTATGGCTACACCTTC
CASSQGRELYGYTF
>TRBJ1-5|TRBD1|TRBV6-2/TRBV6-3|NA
TGTGCCAGCAGTTATCGGACAGGGGGCGTCTTCGAACCCCAGCATTTT
CASSYRTGGVFEPQHF
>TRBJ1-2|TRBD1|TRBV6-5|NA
TGTGCCAGCAGTTATAGACAGGGGTTAAGCGGCTACACCTTC
CASSYRQGLSGYTF
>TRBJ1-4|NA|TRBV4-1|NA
TGCGCCAGCAGCCAGAGGTTCCCCGGCGGTGAAAAACTGTTTTTT
CASSQRFPGGEKLFF
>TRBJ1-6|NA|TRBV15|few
TGTGCCACCAGCAGCCTAAGGCAGGGTTTGGCACCCCTCCACTTT
CATSSLRQGLAPLHF
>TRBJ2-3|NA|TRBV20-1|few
TGCAGTGCTAGACCCCGTGAGCGGTGGGGGACAGATACGCAGTATTTT
CSARPRERWGTDTQYF
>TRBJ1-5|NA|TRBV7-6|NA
TGTGCCAGCAGCTTAGAAGGGATCAATCAGCCCCAGCATTTT
CASSLEGINQPQHF
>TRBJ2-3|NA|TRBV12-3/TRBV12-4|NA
TGTGCCAGCAGGACTCCCAGTGGGGAAGCAGATACGCAGTATTTT
CASRTPSGEADTQYF
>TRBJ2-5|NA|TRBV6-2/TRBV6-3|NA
TGTGCCAGCCGGTACAGGGAGACCCAGTACTTC
CASRYRETQYF
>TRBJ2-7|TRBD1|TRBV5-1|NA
TGCGCCAGCAGCAGCGCGCGACAGGGGTATTCCTACGAGCAGTACTTC
CASSSARQGYSYEQYF
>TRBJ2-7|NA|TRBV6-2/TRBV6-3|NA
TGTGCCAGCAGAGGGAGCGGCGACTACGAGCAGTACTTC
CASRGSGDYEQYF
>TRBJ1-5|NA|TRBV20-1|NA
TGCAGTGCTATCCCTGTGGCCGCGCTTGGTTTTCAGCCCCAGCATTTT
CSAIPVAALGFQPQHF
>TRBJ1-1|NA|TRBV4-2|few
TGTGCCAGCAGCCGCGCTGACCCCCCCGTCCCGGGCACTGAAGCTTTCTTT
CASSRADPPVPGTEAFF
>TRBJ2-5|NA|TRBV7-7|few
TGTGCCAGCAGCCGTTACGGGGGATCCTACCAAGAGACCCAGTACTTC
CASSRYGGSYQETQYF